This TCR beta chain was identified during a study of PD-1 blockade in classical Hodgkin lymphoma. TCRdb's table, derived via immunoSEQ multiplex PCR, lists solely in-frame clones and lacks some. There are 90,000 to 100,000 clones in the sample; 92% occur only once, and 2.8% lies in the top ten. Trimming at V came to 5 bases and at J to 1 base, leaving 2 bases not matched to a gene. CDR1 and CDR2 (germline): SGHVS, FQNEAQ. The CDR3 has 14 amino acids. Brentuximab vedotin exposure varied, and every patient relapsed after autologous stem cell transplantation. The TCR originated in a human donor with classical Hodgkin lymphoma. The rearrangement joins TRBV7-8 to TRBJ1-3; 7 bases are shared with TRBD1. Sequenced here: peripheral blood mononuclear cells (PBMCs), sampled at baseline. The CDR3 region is CASSHRGSGNTIYF. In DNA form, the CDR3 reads TGTGCCAGCAGCCACAGGGGTTCTGGAAACACCATATATTTT. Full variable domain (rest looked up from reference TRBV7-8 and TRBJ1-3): GAGVSQSPRYKVAKRGQDVALRCDPISGHVSLFWYQQALGQGPEFLTYFQNEAQLDKSGLPSDRFFAERPEGSVSTLKIQRTQQEDSAVYLCASSHRGSGNTIYFGEGSWLTVV.